In this sample, the clone carrying this TCR beta chain turned up a few times. Its target is unknown. This sample is part of a study of long-term antiretroviral therapy in people with HIV. Notes on the study in general: Information on adherence, resistance and therapy changes was unavailable. Diversity remained lower than transplant donor controls, even though it increased after ART. Gathering of blood took place between about 2003 and 2017, possibly under older ART regimens.

From germline, CDR1 is WNHNN and CDR2 SYGVQD (reference sequence). The CDR3 runs to 13 residues. The V and J ends lost 4 bases and 2 bases respectively, with 7 bases between them. The assay, immunoSEQ v3.0, was run at survey level. Assay: immunoSEQ multiplex PCR; the TCRdb copy retains only in-frame clones and omits some. The profile shows about 32,000 clones, roughly 85% of them singletons. Sequencing was performed on unsorted PBMCs, taken about 3.5 years after starting antiretroviral therapy. This clonotype was sampled from a man aged 18 to 29 with HIV. The chain has TRBV10-1 and TRBJ2-3; D tentatively fits TRBD1 or TRBD2 (5 bases each). In DNA, the CDR3 is TGCGCCAGCAGTGCGGGACCCACAGATACGCAGTATTTT. It codes for CASSAGPTDTQYF.